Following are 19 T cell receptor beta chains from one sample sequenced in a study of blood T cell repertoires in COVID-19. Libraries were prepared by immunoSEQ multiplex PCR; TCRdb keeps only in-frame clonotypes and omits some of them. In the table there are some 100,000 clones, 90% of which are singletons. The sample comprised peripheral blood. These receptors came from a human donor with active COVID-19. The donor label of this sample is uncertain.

The CDR3 sequence: CASSESVGRAYEQYF. CDR3 nucleotide sequence: TGTGCCAGCAGTGAGAGTGTCGGCAGGGCCTACGAGCAGTACTTC. The chain couples TRBV2 to TRBJ2-7, with D perhaps matching TRBD1 (5 bases). This CDR3 region has 15 residues. From germline, CDR1 is SNHLY and CDR2 FYNNEI. Between the trimmed V and J ends, which lost 3 bases and 2 bases, there was a span of 14 bases.

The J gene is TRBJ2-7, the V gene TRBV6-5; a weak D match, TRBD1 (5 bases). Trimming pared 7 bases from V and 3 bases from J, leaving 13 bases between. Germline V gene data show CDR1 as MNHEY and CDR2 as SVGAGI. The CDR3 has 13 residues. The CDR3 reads CASTDDRSYEQYF. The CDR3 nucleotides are TGTGCCAGCACCGATGACAGAAGCTACGAGCAGTACTTC.

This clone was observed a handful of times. The CDR3, as DNA: TGCGCCAGTAAGAGGACTAGCTCCTACGAGCAGTACTTC. Its protein is CASKRTSSYEQYF. This chain links TRBV10-1 with TRBJ2-7; TRBD2 matches 7 bases. J lost 0 bases, V lost 9 bases, and 5 bases had no gene match. CDR1 and CDR2 from the germline V gene are WNHNN and SYGVQD (reference sequence). This CDR3 spans 13 amino acids.

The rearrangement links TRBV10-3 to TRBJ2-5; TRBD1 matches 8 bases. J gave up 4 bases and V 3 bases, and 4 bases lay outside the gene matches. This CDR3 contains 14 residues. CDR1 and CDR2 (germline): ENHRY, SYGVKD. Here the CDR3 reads CAISDGRGRETQYF. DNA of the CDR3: TGTGCCATCAGTGACGGCAGGGGGCGAGAGACCCAGTACTTC.

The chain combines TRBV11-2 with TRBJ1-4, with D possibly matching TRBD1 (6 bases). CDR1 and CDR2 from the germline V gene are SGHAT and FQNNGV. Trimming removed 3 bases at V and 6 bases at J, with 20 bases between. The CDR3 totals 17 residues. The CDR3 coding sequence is TGTGCCAGCAGCTTCTCGTTTAGGGGGAAGGGAGATGAAAAACTGTTTTTT. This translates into CASSFSFRGKGDEKLFF. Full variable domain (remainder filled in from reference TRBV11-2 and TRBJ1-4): EAGVAQSPRYKIIEKRQSVAFWCNPISGHATLYWYQQILGQGPKLLIQFQNNGVVDDSQLPKDRFSAERLKGVDSTLKIQPAKLEDSAVYLCASSFSFRGKGDEKLFFGSGTQLSVL.

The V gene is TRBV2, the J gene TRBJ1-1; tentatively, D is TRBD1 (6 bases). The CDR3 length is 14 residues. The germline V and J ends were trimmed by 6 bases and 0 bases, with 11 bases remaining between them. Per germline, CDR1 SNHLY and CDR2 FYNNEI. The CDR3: CASRWTAMNTEAFF. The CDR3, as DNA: TGTGCCAGCAGATGGACAGCGATGAACACTGAAGCTTTCTTT.

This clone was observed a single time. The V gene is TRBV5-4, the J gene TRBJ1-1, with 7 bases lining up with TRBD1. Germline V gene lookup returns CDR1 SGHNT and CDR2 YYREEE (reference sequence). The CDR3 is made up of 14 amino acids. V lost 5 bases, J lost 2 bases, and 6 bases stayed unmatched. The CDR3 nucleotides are TGTGCCAGCAGTCAAAGAGGGGGCAACACTGAAGCTTTCTTT. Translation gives CASSQRGGNTEAFF.

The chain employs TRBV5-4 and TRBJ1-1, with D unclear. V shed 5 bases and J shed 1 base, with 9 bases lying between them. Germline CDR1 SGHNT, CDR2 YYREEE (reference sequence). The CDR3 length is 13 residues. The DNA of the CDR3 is TGTGCCAGCAGGCCGCGAGAGAACACTGAAGCTTTCTTT. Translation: CASRPRENTEAFF.

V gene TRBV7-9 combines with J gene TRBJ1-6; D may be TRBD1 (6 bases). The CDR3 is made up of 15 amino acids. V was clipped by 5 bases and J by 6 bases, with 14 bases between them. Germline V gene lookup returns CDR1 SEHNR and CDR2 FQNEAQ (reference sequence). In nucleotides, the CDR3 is TGTGCCAGCAGCCGGGGGGCAGGGAGTAATTCACCCCTCCACTTT. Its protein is CASSRGAGSNSPLHF.

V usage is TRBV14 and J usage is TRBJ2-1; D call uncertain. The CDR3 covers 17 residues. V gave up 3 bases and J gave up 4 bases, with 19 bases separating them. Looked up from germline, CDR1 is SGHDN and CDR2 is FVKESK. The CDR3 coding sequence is TGTGCCAGCAGCCAGGGTGTCAGGCCCCCCGATTACAATGAGCAGTTCTTC. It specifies CASSQGVRPPDYNEQFF.

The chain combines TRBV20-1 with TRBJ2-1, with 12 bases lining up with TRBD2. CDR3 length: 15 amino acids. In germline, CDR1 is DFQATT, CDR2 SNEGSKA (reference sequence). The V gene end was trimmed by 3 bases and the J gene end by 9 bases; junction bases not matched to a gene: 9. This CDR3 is CSASKASGGVFEQFF. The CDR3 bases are TGCAGTGCTAGTAAGGCTAGCGGGGGGGTATTTGAGCAGTTCTTC.

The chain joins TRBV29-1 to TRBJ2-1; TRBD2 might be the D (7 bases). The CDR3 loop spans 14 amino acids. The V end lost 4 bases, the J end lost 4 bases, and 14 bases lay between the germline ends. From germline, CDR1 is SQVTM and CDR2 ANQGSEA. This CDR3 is CSVGVRGAYNEQFF. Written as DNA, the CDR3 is TGCAGCGTTGGTGTACGGGGGGCTTACAATGAGCAGTTCTTC.

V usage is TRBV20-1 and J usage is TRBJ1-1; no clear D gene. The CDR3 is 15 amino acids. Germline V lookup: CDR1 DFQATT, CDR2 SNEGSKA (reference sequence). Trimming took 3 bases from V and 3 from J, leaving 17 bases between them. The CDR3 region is CSASARVGSDTEAFF. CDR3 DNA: TGCAGTGCTAGTGCCCGGGTTGGTTCTGACACTGAAGCTTTCTTT.

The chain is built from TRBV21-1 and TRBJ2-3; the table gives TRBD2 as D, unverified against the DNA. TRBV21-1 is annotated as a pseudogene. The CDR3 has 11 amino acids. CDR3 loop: CASSPADTQYF. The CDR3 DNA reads TGTGCCAGCAGCCCGGCAGATACGCAGTATTTT.

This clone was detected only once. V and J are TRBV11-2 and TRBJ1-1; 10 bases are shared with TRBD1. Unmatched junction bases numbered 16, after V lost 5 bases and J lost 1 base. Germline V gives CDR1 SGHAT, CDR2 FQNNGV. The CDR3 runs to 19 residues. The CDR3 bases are TGTGCCAGCAGCCACCGGTCTCCGGGACAGGGGCGGGCGAACACTGAAGCTTTCTTT. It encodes CASSHRSPGQGRANTEAFF.

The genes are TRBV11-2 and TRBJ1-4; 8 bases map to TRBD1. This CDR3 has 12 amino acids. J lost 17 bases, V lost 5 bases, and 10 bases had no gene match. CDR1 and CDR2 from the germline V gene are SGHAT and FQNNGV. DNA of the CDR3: TGTGCCAGCAGCGCTGGGGACAGGCCTCTTTTTTTT. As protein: CASSAGDRPLFF.

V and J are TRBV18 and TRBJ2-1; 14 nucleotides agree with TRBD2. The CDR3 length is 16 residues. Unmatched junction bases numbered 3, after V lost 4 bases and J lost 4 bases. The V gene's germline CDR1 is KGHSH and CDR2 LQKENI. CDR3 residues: CASSRRTSGGYNEQFF. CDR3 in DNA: TGTGCCAGCTCACGACGGACTAGCGGGGGGTACAATGAGCAGTTCTTC.

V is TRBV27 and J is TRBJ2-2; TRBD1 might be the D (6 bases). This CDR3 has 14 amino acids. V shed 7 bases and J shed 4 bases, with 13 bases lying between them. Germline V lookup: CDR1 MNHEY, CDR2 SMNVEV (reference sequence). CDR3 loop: CASTSVGGTGELFF. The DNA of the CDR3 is TGTGCCAGCACCTCCGTAGGGGGCACCGGGGAGCTGTTTTTT.

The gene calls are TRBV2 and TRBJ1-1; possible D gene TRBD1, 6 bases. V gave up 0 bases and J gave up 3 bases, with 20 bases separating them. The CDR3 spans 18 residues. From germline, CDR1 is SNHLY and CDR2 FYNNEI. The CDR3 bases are TGTGCCAGCAGTGAAGCGTTATCTACCAGGGGCCTTTACACTGAAGCTTTCTTT. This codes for CASSEALSTRGLYTEAFF. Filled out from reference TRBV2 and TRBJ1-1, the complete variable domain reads EPEVTQTPSHQVTQMGQEVILRCVPISNHLYFYWYRQILGQKVEFLVSFYNNEISEKSEIFDDQFSVERPDGSNFTLKIRSTKLEDSAMYFCASSEALSTRGLYTEAFFGQGTRLTVV.